Given below is one TCR beta chain in context. The source of the sample is a study of shared clonotypes between healthy human individuals. Study at large: The donors, a couple of women and a few men, were aged 18 to 49.

Clones were sequenced by immunoSEQ multiplex PCR, and TCRdb holds only the in-frame ones, with some missing. The repertoire consists of about 2.5 million clones, with 92% occurring once and the leading ten covering 0.37%. There were only Caucasian adults among the donors, and all lived in Nashville, Tennessee. The V and J ends lost 4 bases and 1 base, in that order; junction bases with no gene match: 4. This CDR3 contains 14 residues. Germline-derived CDR1 and CDR2 are SGHRS and YFSETQ. The receptor's source is a man aged 18-30 years in good health. Some clones in this sample may be carry-over from other donors' samples. V usage is TRBV5-1 and J usage is TRBJ1-1; 7 bases are a match to TRBD1. What was sequenced was naive CD4+ T cells from PBMCs. This sample's subset: CD45RA+ positively selected. CDR3 nucleotides: TGCGCCAGCAGCCAAGGGACAGAGAACACTGAAGCTTTCTTT. The encoded protein is CASSQGTENTEAFF.